One sample yielded the 21 T cell receptor beta chains listed below, sequenced in a study of blood T cell repertoires in COVID-19 (TCRdb year 2020). To prepare the library, the immunoSEQ multiplex PCR assay was applied. TCRdb stores this immuneACCESS table with in-frame sequences only. Part of the clones is absent; in the studies checked, under half of the shortfall reflects unresolved V genes, and no reason is known for the rest. This sample is represented by 170,000 or so clones; 75% to 90% of them were singletons. About 6.7% of the sample comes from the top ten. Sequencing was carried out using peripheral blood. The receptors come from a woman in her thirties or forties with COVID-19, enrolled during active disease.

The chain couples TRBV20-1 to TRBJ2-3, with 8 bases fitting TRBD2. Germline-derived CDR1 and CDR2 are DFQATT and SNEGSKA (reference sequence). V lost 3 bases and J lost 2; bases outside the gene matches: 7. This CDR3 comprises 15 residues. CDR3 in DNA: TGCAGTGCTAGTTCGCTAGCGGGTATCACAGATACGCAGTATTTT. As protein: CSASSLAGITDTQYF.

The genes are TRBV27 and TRBJ2-7, with 11 bases aligning to TRBD2. J was trimmed by 3 bases and V by 4 bases; bases with no gene match: 5. The CDR3 sequence is 15 residues long. Germline V gene sequence: CDR1 MNHEY, CDR2 SMNVEV (reference sequence). The CDR3 reads CASSSYSGGDYEQYF. The CDR3 DNA follows: TGTGCCAGCAGTTCATATAGCGGGGGGGACTACGAGCAGTACTTC.

The chain uses TRBV5-1 and TRBJ2-1; 8 bases are shared with TRBD1. The germline CDR1 and CDR2 sequences are SGHRS and YFSETQ. V was pared by 4 bases and J by 1 base, with 7 bases of the junction left unmatched. CDR3 length: 16 amino acids. The CDR3 protein is CASSRGTGGSYNEQFF. The CDR3 DNA follows: TGCGCCAGCAGCCGGGGGACAGGTGGATCCTACAATGAGCAGTTCTTC. Combining the CDR3 with reference TRBV5-1 and TRBJ2-1 gives the whole variable domain KAGVTQTPRYLIKTRGQQVTLSCSPISGHRSVSWYQQTPGQGLQFLFEYFSETQRNKGNFPGRFSGRQFSNSRSEMNVSTLELGDSALYLCASSRGTGGSYNEQFFGPGTRLTVL.

This clone is medium-sized within its sample. The chain combines TRBV9 with TRBJ2-5, with D possibly being TRBD2 (5 bases). Germline V CDR1 and CDR2: SGDLS, YYNGEE. CDR3 size: 13 residues. V lost 3 bases and J lost 3, with 9 bases in between. The CDR3 DNA sequence: TGTGCCAGCAGCGACGGGAATGAAGAGACCCAGTACTTC. It specifies CASSDGNEETQYF.

This clone occurred a few times. The chain recombines TRBV25-1 with TRBJ2-7, with 10 bases that match TRBD2. Losses at the gene ends were 4 bases for V and 0 bases for J; bases not matched to a gene: 3. CDR3 size: 15 residues. Germline loops: CDR1 MGHDK, CDR2 SYGVNS. Here the CDR3 reads CASSGTSGLSYEQYF. CDR3 DNA: TGTGCCAGCAGTGGGACTAGCGGTCTCTCCTACGAGCAGTACTTC.

The rearrangement uses TRBV3-1 (or the pseudogene TRBV3-2) and TRBJ1-1; D is perhaps TRBD1 (6 bases). The CDR3 runs 16 residues. The V and J ends lost 6 bases and 11 bases respectively, with 28 bases between them. Germline V lookup: CDR1 LGHDT, CDR2 YNNKEL (reference sequence). CDR3 bases: TGTGCCAGCAGGAGGCGAGGACAGACTGGAGAATCGTGGGCTTTCTTT. As protein: CASRRRGQTGESWAFF.

This chain links TRBV9 with TRBJ2-1; the D is unclear. This CDR3 has 15 amino acids. Germline CDR1 SGDLS, CDR2 YYNGEE. V lost 0 bases to trimming and J lost 1 base, with 8 bases between them. CDR3 sequence (DNA): TGTGCCAGCAGCGTAGGTCTACAGTCCTACAATGAGCAGTTCTTC. This codes for CASSVGLQSYNEQFF.

The rearrangement joins TRBV7-9 to TRBJ2-2; maybe TRBD2 (5 bases). The germline V gene encodes CDR1 SEHNR and CDR2 FQNEAQ (reference sequence). This CDR3 is built from 16 residues. V lost 5 bases and J 7 bases, leaving 20 bases between the germline ends. The chain's CDR3 is CASSLWAGSVSGELFF. CDR3 nucleotide sequence: TGTGCCAGCAGCCTCTGGGCGGGTTCCGTGAGCGGGGAGCTGTTTTTT. Drawing the rest from reference TRBV7-9 and TRBJ2-2, the complete variable domain is DTGVSQNPRHKITKRGQNVTFRCDPISEHNRLYWYRQTLGQGPEFLTYFQNEAQLEKSRLLSDRFSAERPKGSFSTLEIQRTEQGDSAMYLCASSLWAGSVSGELFFGEGSRLTVL.

Concerning this clone itself: Other DNA sequences within the sample encode an identical CDR3. This chain connects TRBV6-6 to TRBJ2-7, with a possible D match to TRBD1 (5 bases). V was clipped by 4 bases and J by 1 base, with 11 bases between them. This CDR3 spans 14 amino acids. Germline CDR1 MNHNY, CDR2 SVGAGI (reference sequence). The DNA of the CDR3 is TGTGCCAGCAGTTCTTCCACAGGTTCCTACGAGCAGTACTTC. Residues: CASSSSTGSYEQYF.

The chain is built from TRBV28 and TRBJ1-4, with 7 bases aligning to TRBD1. Germline V gives CDR1 MDHEN, CDR2 SYDVKM. Germline trimming cut 3 bases from V and 4 bases from J; bases unmatched to any gene: 11. There are 17 residues in the CDR3. CDR3 protein: CASSFSPGGRNNEKLFF. CDR3 nucleotides: TGTGCCAGCAGTTTCTCCCCAGGGGGGCGAAATAATGAAAAACTGTTTTTT.

The chain is built from TRBV10-1 and TRBJ1-4; D unresolved. In germline, CDR1 is WNHNN, CDR2 SYGVQD (reference sequence). This CDR3 has 15 residues. Trimming stripped 0 bases from V and 3 bases from J, with 8 bases between. CDR3 in amino acids: CASSESTRANEKLFF. DNA of the CDR3: TGCGCCAGCAGTGAGTCGACTCGGGCTAATGAAAAACTGTTTTTT.

This clone ranks as medium-sized. The chain links TRBV6-4 to TRBJ2-7; 10 bases line up with TRBD2. The CDR3 sequence is 15 residues long. From germline, CDR1 is MRHNA and CDR2 SNTAGT. The trim removed 0 bases at V and 2 bases at J, leaving 1 base unmatched. CDR3 sequence (DNA): TGTGCCAGCAGTGACTCGAGCGGGGGGGCCTACGAGCAGTACTTC. It is translated as CASSDSSGGAYEQYF.

The chain employs TRBV3-1 (or the pseudogene TRBV3-2) and TRBJ2-1; a possible D gene is TRBD2 (5 bases). V was clipped by 1 base and J by 10 bases, with 20 bases between them. The germline V gene encodes CDR1 LGHDT and CDR2 YNNKEL (reference sequence). CDR3 length: 16 amino acids. As DNA, the CDR3 is TGTGCCAGCAGCCAAGCCCCGAACCGGGATCTAGAGGAGCAGTTCTTC. This encodes CASSQAPNRDLEEQFF.

This CDR3 is CASRSSVNSGNTIYF. CDR3 DNA: TGTGCCAGCCGTTCCAGCGTCAACTCTGGAAACACCATATATTTT. This chain connects TRBV6-6 to TRBJ1-3; no firm D call. The CDR3 is made up of 15 amino acids. Trimming took 8 bases from V and 0 from J, leaving 14 bases between them. In germline, CDR1 is MNHNY, CDR2 SVGAGI (reference sequence).

V usage is TRBV15 and J usage is TRBJ2-5; 7 positions match TRBD2. The CDR3 runs 15 residues. The germline CDR1 and CDR2 sequences are LNHNV and YYDKDF (reference sequence). J was trimmed by 0 bases and V by 1 base; bases with no gene match: 2. CDR3 loop: CATSRGSGDQETQYF. As DNA, the CDR3 is TGTGCCACCAGCAGAGGAAGCGGGGACCAAGAGACCCAGTACTTC. The whole variable domain, filled in from reference TRBV15 and TRBJ2-5, reads DAMVIQNPRYQVTQFGKPVTLSCSQTLNHNVMYWYQQKSSQAPKLLFHYYDKDFNNEADTPDNFQSRRPNTSFCFLDIRSPGLGDTAMYLCATSRGSGDQETQYFGPGTRLLVL.

The V gene is TRBV5-1, the J gene TRBJ2-5; D unclear. The CDR3 sequence is 16 residues long. Germline assignment: CDR1 SGHRS and CDR2 YFSETQ. Between the trimmed V and J ends, which lost 0 bases and 2 bases, there was a span of 14 bases. The CDR3 reads CASSLDPLTAQETQYF. CDR3 DNA sequence: TGCGCCAGCAGCTTGGATCCGCTAACAGCTCAAGAGACCCAGTACTTC.

The chain has TRBV9 and TRBJ2-1; no clear D. CDR3 size: 12 residues. Per germline, CDR1 SGDLS and CDR2 YYNGEE. The V gene lost 2 bases and the J gene lost 8 bases, with 8 bases spanning the gap. The CDR3 region has the DNA TGTGCCAGCAGCGTTCAATCCCATGAGCAGTTCTTC. Its protein is CASSVQSHEQFF.

The CDR3 is CASSQEGALNTEAFF. CDR3 coding DNA: TGCGCCAGCAGCCAAGAAGGGGCCCTGAACACTGAAGCTTTCTTT. The chain couples TRBV4-1 to TRBJ1-1, with D possibly being TRBD1 (5 bases). Germline V CDR1 and CDR2: MGHRA, YSYEKL. CDR3 length: 15 amino acids. V shed 0 bases and J shed 0 bases, with 8 bases lying between them.

This clone was seen just once. CDR3 DNA sequence: TGTGCCAGCAGCCCCCGCGGGCCAACTAATGAAAAACTGTTTTTT. Its protein is CASSPRGPTNEKLFF. J is TRBJ1-4 and V is TRBV7-3, with D unresolved. The CDR3 runs 15 residues. Trimming removed 5 bases at V and 0 bases at J, with 10 bases between. Germline lookup yields CDR1 SGHTA and CDR2 FQGTGA.

The chain joins TRBV28 to TRBJ2-7, with D possibly being TRBD1 (6 bases). Germline CDR1 and CDR2: MDHEN and SYDVKM. The CDR3 has 14 residues. The V end was cut by 4 bases, the J end by 2 bases, with 12 bases between. The CDR3 here is CASSSHYRAYEQYF. The CDR3 DNA is TGTGCCAGCAGTTCCCACTACAGGGCCTACGAGCAGTACTTC.

The chain links TRBV14 to TRBJ2-1; 11 bases fit TRBD2. The CDR3 is 16 amino acids. Trimming removed 3 bases from V and 1 base from J; junction bases left unmatched: 2. Germline V CDR1 and CDR2: SGHDN, FVKESK. The CDR3, as DNA: TGTGCCAGCAGCCAGCGACTAGCGGGGTCCTACAATGAGCAGTTCTTC. It translates to CASSQRLAGSYNEQFF.